This T cell receptor beta chain is from a study of identical twins. General study findings and limits: Not following the same donors, the study drew its conclusions from cross-sectional statistical analysis.

This clonotype was recorded a few times. Its antigen is undetermined. TCRdb fed the 5' RACE reads into MiXCR, producing one record per CDR3 protein. Of 600,000 to 800,000 distinct CDR3 sequences detected, over 20% appear once; the ten largest clones hold 4% to 4.5%. This same sample was also taken into another study, of T cells expressing NK-cell markers. That report notes: Seven donors tested HCMV-seropositive and one tested seronegative among the eight sequenced. Alpha-beta TCR T cells were the sole sorting target in several experiments, owing to an anti-gamma-delta TCR antibody.

The sequence came from a young woman in good health. Sequencing was performed on PBMCs.

The CDR3 sequence is CASSLYVGETDTQYF. The CDR3 bases are TGTGCCAGCAGCTTATATGTCGGGGAGACAGATACGCAGTATTTT. The genes are TRBV7-2 and TRBJ2-3; maybe TRBD2 (5 bases). This CDR3 has 15 amino acids. Germline CDR1 reads SGHTA; CDR2 reads FQGNSA. V dropped 2 bases and J dropped 3 bases, with 12 bases sitting between them. Together with reference TRBV7-2 and TRBJ2-3, the CDR3 gives the full variable domain: GAGVSQSPSNKVTEKGKDVELRCDPISGHTALYWYRQSLGQGLEFLIYFQGNSAPDKSGLPSDRFSAERTGGSVSTLTIQRTQQEDSAVYLCASSLYVGETDTQYFGPGTRLTVL.